The source of this T cell receptor beta chain is a study of blood T cell repertoires in COVID-19. Across the study: PBMCs, B-cell-depleted T cells, or T cells were the source of the cDNA or gDNA that made up the material.

Authors' analysis steps: The authors estimated nucleated cell counts from reference gene primer amplification. Sequenced by immunoSEQ multiplex PCR; TCRdb stores in-frame clones only, minus some. Clonal size and the V and J genes are those of that table, whereas D and trimming came from the DNA. The profile shows 200,000 to 250,000 clones, roughly 85% of them singletons. Patients in Seattle were enrolled during active infection, then followed longitudinally. The length of the CDR3 is 12 residues. V lost 4 bases to trimming and J lost 9 bases, with 14 bases between them. CDR1 is SQVTM, CDR2 ANQGSEA, per germline.

The sequencing input was peripheral blood. The V and J genes are TRBV29-1 and TRBJ2-3; D is possibly TRBD2 (6 bases). The sequence was obtained from a man aged 50 to 59 with COVID-19, enrolled during active disease. Here the CDR3 DNA reads TGCAGCGTTGTAGCGGAAGGGTGGACGCAGTATTTT. This gives the protein CSVVAEGWTQYF.